This T cell receptor (beta chain) appears in the sequencing data of a study of T cell responses to AZD1222 COVID-19 vaccine. Broader study findings: CD4 TCRs linked to vaccination spanned spike, dominating at 160-218 and 743-854. An increase in Spike-specific TCR breadth and depth was observed after two AZD1222 doses.

CDR1 is LGHDT, CDR2 YNNKEL, per germline (reference sequence). J was trimmed by 4 bases and V by 1 base; bases with no gene match: 10. This CDR3 is 17 amino acids long. In the case of this clone: The antigen is unknown.

Measured with immunoSEQ multiplex PCR; TCRdb has only the in-frame clones, and not every one. Among roughly 130,000 clones listed, roughly nine tenths were seen once. Sample: peripheral blood, taken on day 0 of AZD1222 vaccination. The receptor comes from an adult in good health. V usage is TRBV3-1 (or the pseudogene TRBV3-2) and J usage is TRBJ1-1, with 9 positions matching TRBD1. The CDR3 here is CASSQAILQGAGTEAFF. The CDR3 DNA sequence: TGTGCCAGCAGCCAAGCTATTCTACAGGGGGCCGGCACTGAAGCTTTCTTT.